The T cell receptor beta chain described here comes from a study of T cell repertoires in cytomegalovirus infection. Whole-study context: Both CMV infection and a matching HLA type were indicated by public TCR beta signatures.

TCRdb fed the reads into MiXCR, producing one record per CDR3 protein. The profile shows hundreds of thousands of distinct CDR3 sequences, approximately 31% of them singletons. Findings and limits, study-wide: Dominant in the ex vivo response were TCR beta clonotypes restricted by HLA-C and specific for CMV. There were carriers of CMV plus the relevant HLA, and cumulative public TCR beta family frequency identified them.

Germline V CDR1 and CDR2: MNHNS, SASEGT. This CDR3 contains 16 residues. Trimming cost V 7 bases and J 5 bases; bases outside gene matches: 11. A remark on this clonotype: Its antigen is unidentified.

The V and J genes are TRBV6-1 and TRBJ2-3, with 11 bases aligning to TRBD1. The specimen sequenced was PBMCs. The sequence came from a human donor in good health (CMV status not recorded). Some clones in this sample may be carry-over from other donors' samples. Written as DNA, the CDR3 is TGTGCCAGCATGAAACGGGACAGGGGGGAAGGAGATACGCAGTATTTT. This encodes CASMKRDRGEGDTQYF.